This T cell receptor (beta chain) was identified during a study of high-grade serous ovarian cancer treatment subgroups. Turning to the study itself: Samples averaged about 15,000 reads and roughly 7,700 unique TCR beta rearrangements. The study, taken as a whole, reports: Without spatial data, bulk sequencing limits insight into HGSC tumor diversity. Same-patient tumor repertoires overlapped at about 0.11 to 0.85; different patients barely overlapped.

The tumor samples were collected prior to definitive surgery or chemotherapy. Looked up from germline, CDR1 is LNHNV and CDR2 is YYDKDF (reference sequence). CDR3 size: 15 residues. The junction had 1 base not matched to a gene; V was cut back by 3 bases and J by 3 bases. Concerning this clone itself: Its target is unknown.

Sequencing used immunoSEQ multiplex PCR; TCRdb keeps in-frame clones, though not all of them. The sample records about 8,600 clones, about 78% being singletons. This receptor was taken from a human donor with high-grade serous ovarian cancer. The chain combines TRBV15 with TRBJ2-1, with 11 bases lining up with TRBD2. The specimen was tumor tissue. CDR3 region: CATSRTSGIYNEQFF. CDR3 DNA sequence: TGTGCCACCAGCAGGACTAGCGGGATCTACAATGAGCAGTTCTTC.